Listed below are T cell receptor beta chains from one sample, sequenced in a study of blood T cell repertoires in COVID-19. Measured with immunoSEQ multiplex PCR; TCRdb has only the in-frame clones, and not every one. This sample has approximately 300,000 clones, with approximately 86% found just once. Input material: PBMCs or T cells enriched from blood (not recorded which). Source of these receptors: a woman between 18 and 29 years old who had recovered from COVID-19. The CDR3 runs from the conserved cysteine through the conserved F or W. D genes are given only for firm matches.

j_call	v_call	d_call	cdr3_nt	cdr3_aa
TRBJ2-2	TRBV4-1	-	TGCGCCAGCAGCCAAGATACATTTGGCTCCGGGACCGGGGAGCTGTTTTTT	CASSQDTFGSGTGELFF
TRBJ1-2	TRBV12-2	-	TGTGCAAGTCTCTGCCGGGAGCAGGGGGTAGTCTATGGCTACACCTTC	CASLCREQGVVYGYTF
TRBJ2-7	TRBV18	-	TGTGCCAGCTCACCACTGCAGGGGTATGAGCAGTACTTC	CASSPLQGYEQYF
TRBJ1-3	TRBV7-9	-	TGTGCCAGCAGCTCAAACCTCTGGGACACCGCTGGAAACACCATATATTTT	CASSSNLWDTAGNTIYF
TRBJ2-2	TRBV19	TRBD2	TGTGCCAGTAGTGGCGGGGGGCACACCGGGGAGCTGTTTTTT	CASSGGGHTGELFF
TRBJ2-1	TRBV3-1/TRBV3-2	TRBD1	TGTGCCAGCAGCCAATGGGACAGAGTTTACAATGAGCAGTTCTTC	CASSQWDRVYNEQFF
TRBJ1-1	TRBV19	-	TGTGCCAGTAGTATTGCAACGGGGGTTACTGAAGCTTTCTTT	CASSIATGVTEAFF
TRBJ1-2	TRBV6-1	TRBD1	TGTGCCAGCAGTAAAGCCGGGACAGGGAATGGCTACACCTTC	CASSKAGTGNGYTF
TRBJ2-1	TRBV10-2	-	TGCGCCAGCAGAGGGGTTTGGGCTAGCGCCAATGAGCAGTTCTTC	CASRGVWASANEQFF
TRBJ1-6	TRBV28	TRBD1	TGTGCCAGCAGTCCCCCGCCGACAGGGTCGAATAATTCACCCCTCCACTTT	CASSPPPTGSNNSPLHF
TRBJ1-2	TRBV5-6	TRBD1	TGTGCCAGCAGCTTGGGCGCAGGGGGGACTAACTATGGCTACACCTTC	CASSLGAGGTNYGYTF
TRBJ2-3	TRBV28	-	TGTGCCAGTTCCCCCGTGGGAGTTTACACAACAGATACGCAGTATTTT	CASSPVGVYTTDTQYF
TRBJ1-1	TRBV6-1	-	TGTGCCAGCAGTGAAGCAGGCGGGAACACTGAAGCTTTCTTT	CASSEAGGNTEAFF
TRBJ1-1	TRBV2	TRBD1	TGTGCCAGCATAAGGACAGGGGCGAACACTGAAGCTTTCTTT	CASIRTGANTEAFF
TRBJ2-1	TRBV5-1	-	TGCGCCAGCAGCACACATACGACAGCTTCCTCCTACAATGAGCAGTTCTTC	CASSTHTTASSYNEQFF
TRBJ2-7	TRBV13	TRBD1	TGTGCCAGCAGCTTAGGGCCGGGACAGCTCTCCTACGAGCAGTACTTC	CASSLGPGQLSYEQYF
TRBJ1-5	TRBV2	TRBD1	TGTGCCAGCAGTTTGAACAGGGGAAGCAATCAGCCCCAGCATTTT	CASSLNRGSNQPQHF
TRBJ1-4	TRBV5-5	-	TGTGCCAGCAGCCCCAGGGCAACTAATGAAAAACTGTTTTTT	CASSPRATNEKLFF
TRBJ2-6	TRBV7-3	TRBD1	TGTGCCAGCAGCTTAATCCGGGACAGGGGCGGAGCTGGGGCCAACGTCCTGACTTTC	CASSLIRDRGGAGANVLTF
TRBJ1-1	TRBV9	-	TGTGCCAGCAGCGTAGATCCAGGGGCCACCCCAATGAACACTGAAGCTTTCTTT	CASSVDPGATPMNTEAFF
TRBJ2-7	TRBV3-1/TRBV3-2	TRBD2	TGTGCCAGCAGCAAGACTAGCGGTGCCTCCGAGCAGTACTTC	CASSKTSGASEQYF
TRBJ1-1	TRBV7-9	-	TGTGCCAGCAGCTCGACAATGAGGACAGTTAACACTGAAGCTTTCTTT	CASSSTMRTVNTEAFF
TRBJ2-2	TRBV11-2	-	TGTGCCAGCAGCCCCGTTTTAGGGGGTCTCGACACCGGGGAGCTGTTTTTT	CASSPVLGGLDTGELFF
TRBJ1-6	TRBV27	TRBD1	TGTGCCAGCAGTTTGGGGACAGCCTATAATTCACCCCTCCACTTT	CASSLGTAYNSPLHF
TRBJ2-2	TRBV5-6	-	TGTGCCAGCAGTCAGAGAGACAGATACACCGGGGAGCTGTTTTTT	CASSQRDRYTGELFF
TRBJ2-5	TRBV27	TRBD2	TGTGCCAGCAGTGGGGGGCCGCTAGCGGGAAGGGTGGAGACCCAGTACTTC	CASSGGPLAGRVETQYF
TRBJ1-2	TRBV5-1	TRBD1	TGCGCCAGCAGCTCACAGGGGCATGGCTACACCTTC	CASSSQGHGYTF
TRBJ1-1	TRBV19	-	TGTGCCAGTAGTCAGCCCCCAGGCACTGAAGCTTTCTTT	CASSQPPGTEAFF
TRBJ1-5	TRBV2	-	TGTGCCAGCAGACCAAGCAGCAATCAGCCCCAGCATTTT	CASRPSSNQPQHF
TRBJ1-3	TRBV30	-	TGTGCCTGGAGTGTCCCGCTGGAGGCTGGAAACACCATATATTTT	CAWSVPLEAGNTIYF
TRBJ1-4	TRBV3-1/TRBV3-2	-	TGTGCCAGCAGCCAAGAGGGGCCTAATGAAAAACTGTTTTTT	CASSQEGPNEKLFF
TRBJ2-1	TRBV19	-	TGTGCCAGTAGTATAAGTTCGGACACCTTCTACAATGAGCAGTTCTTC	CASSISSDTFYNEQFF